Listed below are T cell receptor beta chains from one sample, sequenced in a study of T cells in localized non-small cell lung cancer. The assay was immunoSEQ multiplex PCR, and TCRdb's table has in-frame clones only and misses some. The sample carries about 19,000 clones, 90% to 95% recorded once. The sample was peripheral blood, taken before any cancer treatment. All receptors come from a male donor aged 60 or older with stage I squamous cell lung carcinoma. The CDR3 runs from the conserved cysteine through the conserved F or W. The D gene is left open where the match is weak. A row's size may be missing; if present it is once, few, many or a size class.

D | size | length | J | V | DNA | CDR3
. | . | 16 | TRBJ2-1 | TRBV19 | TGTGCCAGTAGTCTACCACTAGCCTTACCTAACAATGAGCAGTTCTTC | CASSLPLALPNNEQFF
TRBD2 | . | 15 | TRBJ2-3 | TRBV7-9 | TGTGCCAGCAGCTTAAGCGGGGATAGCACAGATACGCAGTATTTT | CASSLSGDSTDTQYF
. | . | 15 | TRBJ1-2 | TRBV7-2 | TGTGCCAGCAGCTTATTAGCCGGGGATGATTATGGCTACACCTTC | CASSLLAGDDYGYTF
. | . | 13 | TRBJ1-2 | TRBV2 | TGTGCCAGCACCAACCGGGGGGACTATGGCTACACCTTC | CASTNRGDYGYTF
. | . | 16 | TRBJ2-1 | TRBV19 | TGTGCCAGTAGTACCAGTGGACTTAACGCTCTCGGAGAGCAGTTCTTC | CASSTSGLNALGEQFF
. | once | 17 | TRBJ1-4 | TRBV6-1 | TGTGCCAGCAGTGAAGTTGCAGGGACCTTACGAAATGAAAAACTGTTTTTT | CASSEVAGTLRNEKLFF
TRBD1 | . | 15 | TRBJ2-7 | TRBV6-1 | TGTGCCAGCAGAGCTGGGACAGGGGGCTTCTACGAGCAGTACTTC | CASRAGTGGFYEQYF
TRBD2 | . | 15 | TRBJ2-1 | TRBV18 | TGTGCCAGCTCACCGGGACTAGTCGGACAATACGAGCAGTTCTTC | CASSPGLVGQYEQFF
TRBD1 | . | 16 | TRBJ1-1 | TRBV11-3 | TGTGCCAGCAGCCCCCGGGACAGGGGGACTAACACTGAAGCTTTCTTT | CASSPRDRGTNTEAFF
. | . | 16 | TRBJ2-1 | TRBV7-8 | TGTGCCAGCAGCTTGTCCTCGACTGCATCCTACAATGAGCAGTTCTTC | CASSLSSTASYNEQFF
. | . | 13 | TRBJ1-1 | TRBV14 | TGTGCCAGCAGCAAGACAGAGGCCACTGAAGCTTTCTTT | CASSKTEATEAFF
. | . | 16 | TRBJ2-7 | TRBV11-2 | TGTGCCAGCAGCTTTAGTCAAGGTGACACTACCTACGAGCAGTACTTC | CASSFSQGDTTYEQYF
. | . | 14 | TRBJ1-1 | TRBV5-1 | TGCGCCAGCAGCCTGACTTTGATGAACACTGAAGCTTTCTTT | CASSLTLMNTEAFF
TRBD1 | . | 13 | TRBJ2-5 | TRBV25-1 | TGTGCCAGCAGGCGGACAGGGTCAGGGACCCAGTACTTC | CASRRTGSGTQYF
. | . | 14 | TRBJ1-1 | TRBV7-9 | TGTGCCAGCAGCCCACGACAGAGGAACACTGAAGCTTTCTTT | CASSPRQRNTEAFF
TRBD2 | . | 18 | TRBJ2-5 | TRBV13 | TGTGCCAGCAGTCTTACTAGCGGGAGGGCCCCGTACCAAGAGACCCAGTACTTC | CASSLTSGRAPYQETQYF
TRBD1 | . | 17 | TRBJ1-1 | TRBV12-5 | TGTGCTAGTGGTTCTAGACCAGGGGGCCCCATGAACACTGAAGCTTTCTTT | CASGSRPGGPMNTEAFF
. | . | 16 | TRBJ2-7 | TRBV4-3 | TGCGCCAGCAGCCAAGATTTGGCGGGGTCCTCCTACGAGCAGTACTTC | CASSQDLAGSSYEQYF
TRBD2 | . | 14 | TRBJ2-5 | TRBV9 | TGTGCCAGCAGCGCCGGGACTAGGGGAGAGACCCAGTACTTC | CASSAGTRGETQYF
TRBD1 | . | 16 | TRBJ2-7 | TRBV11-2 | TGTGCCAGCAGCTTAGAACCGGGACAGGGAAAGTGGGAGCAGTACTTC | CASSLEPGQGKWEQYF
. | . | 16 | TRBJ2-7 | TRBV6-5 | TGTGCCAGCAGTTACTCGAAGGAGGGCCAAACTTACGAGCAGTACTTC | CASSYSKEGQTYEQYF
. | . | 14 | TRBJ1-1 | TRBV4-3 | TGCGCCAGCAGCGGATCGGGCGGGTACACTGAAGCTTTCTTT | CASSGSGGYTEAFF
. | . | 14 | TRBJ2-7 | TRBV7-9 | TGTGCCAGCAGCTTAGTGGGGGCTATGTACGAGCAGTACTTC | CASSLVGAMYEQYF
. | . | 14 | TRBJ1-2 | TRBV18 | TGTGCCAGCTCACCACTAATAACAGACTATGGCTACACCTTC | CASSPLITDYGYTF
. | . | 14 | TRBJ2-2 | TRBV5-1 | TGCGCCAGCAGCTTGGGAGAGATAACCGGGGAGCTGTTTTTT | CASSLGEITGELFF